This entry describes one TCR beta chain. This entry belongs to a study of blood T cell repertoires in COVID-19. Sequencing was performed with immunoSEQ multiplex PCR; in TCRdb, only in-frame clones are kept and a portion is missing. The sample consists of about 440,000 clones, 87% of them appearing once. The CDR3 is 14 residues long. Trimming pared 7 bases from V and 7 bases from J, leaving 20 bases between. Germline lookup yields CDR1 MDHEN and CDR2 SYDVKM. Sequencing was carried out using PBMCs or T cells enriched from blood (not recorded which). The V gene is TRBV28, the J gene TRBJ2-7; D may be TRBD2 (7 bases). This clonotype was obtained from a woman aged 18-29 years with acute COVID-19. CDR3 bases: TGTGCCAGCACCCCCCCTGGGGGGGCAGGAGAGCAGTACTTC. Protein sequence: CASTPPGGAGEQYF.